These T cell receptor beta chains were read from a single sample in a study of spatial heterogeneity in lung cancer. In TCRdb, the 5' RACE reads were re-called with MiXCR into one record per CDR3 protein. The data show 2,500 to 3,500 distinct CDR3 sequences, approximately 17% seen once. The specimen was lung tumor tissue, collected at surgery. These receptors all stem from a male donor with early-stage non-small cell lung cancer. Both conserved end residues are part of each CDR3. A D gene is named only where the DNA matches it firmly. The size of a clone is reported for some rows only, either as once, few or many, or as a class for expanded clones.

D gene | J gene | V gene | clone size | CDR3 DNA | CDR3 protein
TRBD2 | TRBJ2-5 | TRBV20-1 | medium-sized | TGCAGTGCTGACCTTAACAGCGGGGGGTTAGAGACCCAGTACTTC | CSADLNSGGLETQYF
. | TRBJ2-6 | TRBV4-2 | . | TGTGCCAGCAGCCAAGATCCGGACACTGGGGCCAACGTCCTGACTTTC | CASSQDPDTGANVLTF
. | TRBJ2-7 | TRBV27 | . | TGTGCCAGCAGTTTGTGGGGGCCGAGAGACGAGCAGTACTTC | CASSLWGPRDEQYF
. | TRBJ2-3 | TRBV7-9 | few | TGTGCCAGCAGCCCACTCTGGGGGCAAGGGACAGATACGCAGTATTTT | CASSPLWGQGTDTQYF
. | TRBJ2-6 | TRBV28 | medium-sized | TGTGCCAGCACCAGGTCCCAGGGTGGCGGGGCCAACGTCCTGACTTTC | CASTRSQGGGANVLTF
TRBD1 | TRBJ2-7 | TRBV7-9 | medium-sized | TGTGCCAGCAGCGCCCAGACAGGGGAAAGCGAGCAGTACTTC | CASSAQTGESEQYF
TRBD1 | TRBJ2-3 | TRBV20-1 | large | TGCAGTGCCCCTCGAAAGACAGGGGTTGGAGATACGCAGTATTTT | CSAPRKTGVGDTQYF
TRBD1 | TRBJ1-4 | TRBV29-1 | . | TGCAGCGTTGTGGGACAGGGATTTACGTTTAATGAAAAACTGTTTTTT | CSVVGQGFTFNEKLFF
TRBD2 | TRBJ2-7 | TRBV20-1 | . | TGCAGTGCTAGAGATCGGGCTAGCGGGGACTACGAGCAGTACTTC | CSARDRASGDYEQYF
. | TRBJ2-1 | TRBV20-1 | large | TGCAGTGCTAGACCCGTCAGTTACAATGAGCAGTTCTTC | CSARPVSYNEQFF
. | TRBJ2-1 | TRBV19 | . | TGTGCCAGTAGTATCCAAGGGCCCAATGAGCAGTTCTTC | CASSIQGPNEQFF
. | TRBJ2-7 | TRBV2 | few | TGTGCCAGCAGTGAAGCGCAGGGACCTTTCTACGAGCAGTACTTC | CASSEAQGPFYEQYF
TRBD1 | TRBJ2-7 | TRBV9 | . | TGTGCCAGCAGCGAAGCAGACAGGGGCTACGAGCAGTACTTC | CASSEADRGYEQYF
. | TRBJ2-5 | TRBV20-1 | medium-sized | TGCAGTGCTAAAAAGACAGGCACCCAAGAGACCCAGTACTTC | CSAKKTGTQETQYF
TRBD1 | TRBJ2-7 | TRBV3-1 | medium-sized | TGTGCCAGCAGCCAGACAGGGGGGTCCTTCGCGCAGTACTTC | CASSQTGGSFAQYF
. | TRBJ2-5 | TRBV28 | medium-sized | TGTGCCAGCACCCAGGGGGGCTGGGAGACCCAGTACTTC | CASTQGGWETQYF
TRBD1 | TRBJ1-6 | TRBV11-2 | medium-sized | TGTGCCAGCAGCTTAGCAGGGGGGAATTCACCCCTCCACTTT | CASSLAGGNSPLHF
. | TRBJ1-2 | TRBV12-3/TRBV12-4 | large | TGTGCCAGCAGTTTTGAGTGGGCGTACTATGGCTACACCTTC | CASSFEWAYYGYTF
. | TRBJ1-2 | TRBV4-3 | large | TGCGCCAGCAGCCAAGATATGAATGGCTACACCTTC | CASSQDMNGYTF
. | TRBJ1-5 | TRBV15 | few | TGTGCCACCAGCAGAGATTTCTCCAGCGGACAGCCCCAGCATTTT | CATSRDFSSGQPQHF
. | TRBJ2-2 | TRBV28 | few | TGTGCCAGCAGTTTAGGGGGGCCCGGGGAGCTGTTTTTT | CASSLGGPGELFF
. | TRBJ2-5 | TRBV5-4 | . | TGTGCCAGCAGCTTGAAAGGGGCTAAAGAGACCCAGTACTTC | CASSLKGAKETQYF
. | TRBJ2-6 | TRBV12-3/TRBV12-4 | many | TGTGCCAGCAGTTTAGTCCAGGCTGGGGCCAACGTCCTGACTTTC | CASSLVQAGANVLTF
. | TRBJ2-7 | TRBV7-9 | many | TGTGCCAGCAGCCCACTTGACTACTCCTACGAGCAGTACTTC | CASSPLDYSYEQYF
TRBD1 | TRBJ1-5 | TRBV2 | medium-sized | TGTGCCAGCAGTGATAACGACAGGGAGTGGCAGCCCCAGCATTTT | CASSDNDREWQPQHF
TRBD2 | TRBJ2-2 | TRBV18 | medium-sized | TGTGCCAGTCGCACTAGCGGGAGAGCAGAAACCGGGGAGCTGTTTTTT | CASRTSGRAETGELFF
TRBD1 | TRBJ2-1 | TRBV6-5 | . | TGTGCCAGCAGGGAAGGAATTCCGGGACAGGGAGATAATGAGCAGTTCTTC | CASREGIPGQGDNEQFF
TRBD1 | TRBJ2-3 | TRBV11-1 | medium-sized | TGTGCCAGCAGCTATTCGACAGGGAACACAGATACGCAGTATTTT | CASSYSTGNTDTQYF
. | TRBJ2-7 | TRBV3-1 | few | TGTGCCAGCAGCCAAAGAGACGGGACCTACGAGCAGTACTTC | CASSQRDGTYEQYF
. | TRBJ2-2 | TRBV29-1 | many | TGCAGCGTTGAAGAAACCCACAGGAACACCGGGGAGCTGTTTTTT | CSVEETHRNTGELFF
. | TRBJ2-7 | TRBV10-2 | few | TGCGCCAGCAGAGTAGGCCGGTCCTACGAGCAGTACTTC | CASRVGRSYEQYF
TRBD1 | TRBJ1-6 | TRBV4-1 | many | TGCGCCAGCAGCGCAGGACAGGGGGCGACGAATTCACCCCTCCACTTT | CASSAGQGATNSPLHF
TRBD2 | TRBJ2-7 | TRBV29-1 | . | TGCAGCGTTGTTTGGCTAGCGGGGGACAGCTCCTACGAGCAGTACTTC | CSVVWLAGDSSYEQYF
TRBD2 | TRBJ2-3 | TRBV4-1 | many | TGCGCCAGCAGCCAAGTTTTAGGACTAGCGGGAGGGGATACGCAGTATTTT | CASSQVLGLAGGDTQYF
TRBD1 | TRBJ2-7 | TRBV9 | . | TGTGCCAGCAGCGCATCCGGGACAGGGGCGGACGAGCAGTACTTC | CASSASGTGADEQYF
. | TRBJ1-2 | TRBV28 | many | TGTGCCAGCAGTCACCCCTCTGTTTGGACAGCCCGGTTTGCTGGCTACACCTTC | CASSHPSVWTARFAGYTF
. | TRBJ2-7 | TRBV6-1 | few | TGTGCCAGCAGTGAAGGCGGATACTCCTACGAGCAGTACTTC | CASSEGGYSYEQYF
. | TRBJ2-5 | TRBV4-1 | . | TGCGCCAGCAGCCAAGTTCTGAGAGAGACCCAGTACTTC | CASSQVLRETQYF
TRBD2 | TRBJ2-7 | TRBV7-2 | . | TGTGCCAGCAGCGAAGCGGGGCTCTCCTACGAGCAGTACTTC | CASSEAGLSYEQYF
. | TRBJ1-1 | TRBV27 | medium-sized | TGTGCCAGCAGTTCCCCGGTTAGCCCTGAAGCTTTCTTT | CASSSPVSPEAFF
. | TRBJ2-7 | TRBV9 | once | TGTGCCAGCAGCGTAGCTCCCCAGGGCCGCTCCTACGAGCAGTACTTC | CASSVAPQGRSYEQYF
. | TRBJ2-3 | TRBV7-9 | large | TGTGCCAGCAGCTTAGGGGTCTTCCAGGTACCCACAGATACGCAGTATTTT | CASSLGVFQVPTDTQYF